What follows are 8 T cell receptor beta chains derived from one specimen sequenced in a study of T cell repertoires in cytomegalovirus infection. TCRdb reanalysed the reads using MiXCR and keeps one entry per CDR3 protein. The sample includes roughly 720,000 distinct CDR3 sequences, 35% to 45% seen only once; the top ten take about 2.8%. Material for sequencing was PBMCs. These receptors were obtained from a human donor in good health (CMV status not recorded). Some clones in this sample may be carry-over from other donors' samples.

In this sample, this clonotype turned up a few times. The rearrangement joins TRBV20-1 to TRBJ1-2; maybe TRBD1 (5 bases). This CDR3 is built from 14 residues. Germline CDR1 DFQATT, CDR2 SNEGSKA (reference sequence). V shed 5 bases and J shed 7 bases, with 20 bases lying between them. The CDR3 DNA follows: TGCAGTGCTCGCCCCCAGGGTGACTCAGGTGGCTACACCTTC. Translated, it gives CSARPQGDSGGYTF.

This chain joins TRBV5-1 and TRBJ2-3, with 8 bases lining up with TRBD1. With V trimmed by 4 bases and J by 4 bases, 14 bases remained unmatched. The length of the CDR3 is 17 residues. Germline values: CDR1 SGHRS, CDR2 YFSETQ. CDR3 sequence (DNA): TGCGCCAGCAGCGACCCAGCGACGACAGGGGTGCCAGATACGCAGTATTTT. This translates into CASSDPATTGVPDTQYF.

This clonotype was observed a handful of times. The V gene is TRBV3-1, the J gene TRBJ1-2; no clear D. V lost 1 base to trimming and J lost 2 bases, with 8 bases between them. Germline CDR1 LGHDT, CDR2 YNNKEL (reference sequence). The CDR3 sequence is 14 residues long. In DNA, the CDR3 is TGTGCCAGCAGCCAAGGCAGAATAAACTATGGCTACACCTTC. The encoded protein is CASSQGRINYGYTF.

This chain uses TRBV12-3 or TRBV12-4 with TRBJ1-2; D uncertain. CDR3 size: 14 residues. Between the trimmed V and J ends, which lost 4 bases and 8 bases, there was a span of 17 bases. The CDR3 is CASSYPRQIEGYTF. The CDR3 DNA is TGTGCCAGCAGTTACCCCCGGCAGATCGAAGGCTACACCTTC.

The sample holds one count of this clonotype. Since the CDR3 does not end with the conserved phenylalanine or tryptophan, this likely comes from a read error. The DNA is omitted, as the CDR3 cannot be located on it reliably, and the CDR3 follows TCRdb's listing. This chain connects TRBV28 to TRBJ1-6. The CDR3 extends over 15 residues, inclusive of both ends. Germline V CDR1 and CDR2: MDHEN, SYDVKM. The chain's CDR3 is CASSLDGNYNSPLHL.

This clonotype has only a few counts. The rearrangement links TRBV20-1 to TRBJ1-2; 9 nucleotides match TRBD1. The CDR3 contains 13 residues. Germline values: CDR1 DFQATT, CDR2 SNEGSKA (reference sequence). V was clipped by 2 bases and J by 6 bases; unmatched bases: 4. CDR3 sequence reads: CSARTGQGDGYTF. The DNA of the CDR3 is TGCAGTGCTAGAACGGGACAGGGTGATGGCTACACCTTC.

In nucleotides, the CDR3 is TGCGCCAGCAGCTTTGGGACACTTGGCTCCTACGAGCAGTACTTC. Its translation: CASSFGTLGSYEQYF. The chain uses TRBV5-1 and TRBJ2-7, with D tentatively TRBD1 (6 bases). V gave up 2 bases and J gave up 0 bases, with 12 bases separating them. The length of the CDR3 is 15 residues. CDR1 and CDR2 from the germline V gene are SGHRS and YFSETQ.

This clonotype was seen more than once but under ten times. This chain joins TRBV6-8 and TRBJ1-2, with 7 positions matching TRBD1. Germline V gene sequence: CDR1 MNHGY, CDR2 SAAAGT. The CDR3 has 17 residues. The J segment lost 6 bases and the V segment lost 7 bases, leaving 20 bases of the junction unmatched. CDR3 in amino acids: CASTQRDRYRGENGYTF. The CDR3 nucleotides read TGTGCCAGCACCCAACGTGATCGTTACAGGGGAGAGAATGGCTACACCTTC.